The 19 T cell receptor beta chains reported below all come from one sample, sequenced in a study of T cell repertoires in cytomegalovirus infection. Their recognized antigens are unknown. MiXCR, applied by TCRdb to the reads, yields one record per CDR3 protein. The repertoire consists of 30,000 to 40,000 distinct CDR3 sequences, with roughly half occurring once and the leading ten covering 75% to 95%. Sample: CD8+ T cells from cultured PBMCs, taken from culture after CMV antigen stimulation. The receptors here all came from a human donor in good health (CMV status not recorded). Some clones in this sample may be carry-over from other donors' samples.

In its sample, this clonotype was seen once. This rearrangement joins TRBV29-1 to TRBJ2-1; possibly TRBD1 or TRBD2 for D (5 bases each). The ends were cut back, 8 bases at V and 0 bases at J, with 14 bases in the middle. There are 14 residues in the CDR3. Germline loops: CDR1 SQVTM, CDR2 ANQGSEA. The CDR3 loop is CSLSRDLSYNEQFF. CDR3 DNA sequence: TGCAGCCTATCCCGGGACCTCTCCTACAATGAGCAGTTCTTC.

This clonotype has more than one count but fewer than ten. The rearrangement joins TRBV7-6 to TRBJ2-5; no definite D call. CDR3 length: 15 amino acids. Trimming shortened V by 3 bases and J by 0 bases, and 11 bases separated the two germline ends. In germline, CDR1 is SGHVS, CDR2 FNYEAQ. DNA of the CDR3: TGTGCCAGCAGCTTCACGCACCAGTACCAAGAGACCCAGTACTTC. This sequence encodes CASSFTHQYQETQYF.

This clonotype was seen a handful of times. The rearrangement links TRBV7-2 to TRBJ2-3, with D perhaps TRBD1 (5 bases). The germline V and J ends were trimmed by 0 bases and 3 bases, with 7 bases remaining between them. The CDR3 has 14 amino acids. Germline CDR1 and CDR2: SGHTA and FQGNSA. The chain's CDR3 is CASSLAGRTDTQYF. DNA for the CDR3: TGTGCCAGCAGCTTAGCGGGGCGGACAGATACGCAGTATTTT. Full variable domain (remainder filled in from reference TRBV7-2 and TRBJ2-3): GAGVSQSPSNKVTEKGKDVELRCDPISGHTALYWYRQSLGQGLEFLIYFQGNSAPDKSGLPSDRFSAERTGGSVSTLTIQRTQQEDSAVYLCASSLAGRTDTQYFGPGTRLTVL.

The CDR3 protein is CSARVYRDNSPLHF. In nucleotides, the CDR3 is TGCAGTGCTAGAGTATACAGGGATAATTCACCCCTCCACTTT. The V and J genes are TRBV20-1 and TRBJ1-6, with D perhaps matching TRBD1 (6 bases). CDR1 DFQATT and CDR2 SNEGSKA come from the germline V gene (reference sequence). Trimming took off 1 base at V and 5 bases at J, with 9 bases between the two ends. The CDR3 is 14 amino acids.

The chain joins TRBV6-5 to TRBJ1-5; possibly TRBD1 for D (5 bases). V lost 6 bases to trimming and J lost 7 bases, with 22 bases between them. Germline CDR1 is MNHEY and CDR2 is SVGAGI. CDR3 length equals 16 residues. The CDR3 DNA reads TGTGCCAGCAGCTCGGTCGGGACTTGGGACGGACAGCCCCAGCATTTT. It translates to CASSSVGTWDGQPQHF.

The rearrangement uses TRBV7-9 and TRBJ1-5; D is unclear. V was shortened by 1 base and J by 4 bases, with 5 bases between the two germline ends. CDR3 size: 13 residues. From germline, CDR1 is SEHNR and CDR2 FQNEAQ (reference sequence). CDR3 coding DNA: TGTGCCAGCAGCTTAGAAAGTAATCAGCCCCAGCATTTT. Encoded protein: CASSLESNQPQHF. Full variable domain (outside the CDR3, taken from reference TRBV7-9 and TRBJ1-5): DTGVSQNPRHKITKRGQNVTFRCDPISEHNRLYWYRQTLGQGPEFLTYFQNEAQLEKSRLLSDRFSAERPKGSFSTLEIQRTEQGDSAMYLCASSLESNQPQHFGDGTRLSIL.

This clonotype has more than one count but fewer than ten. The genes are TRBV15 and TRBJ2-7, with D possibly TRBD1 on 5 matching bases. Trimming took off 0 bases at V and 5 bases at J, with 14 bases between the two ends. Germline V lookup: CDR1 LNHNV, CDR2 YYDKDF (reference sequence). This CDR3 comprises 15 residues. The CDR3 loop is CATSREVGRRDEQYF. DNA for the CDR3: TGTGCCACCAGCAGAGAGGTGGGGCGTAGGGACGAGCAGTACTTC. The entire variable domain, with the rest obtained from reference TRBV15 and TRBJ2-7, is as follows: DAMVIQNPRYQVTQFGKPVTLSCSQTLNHNVMYWYQQKSSQAPKLLFHYYDKDFNNEADTPDNFQSRRPNTSFCFLDIRSPGLGDTAMYLCATSREVGRRDEQYFGPGTRLTVT.

V usage is TRBV10-3 and J usage is TRBJ1-4; weak D call: TRBD1 (6 bases). Germline V lookup: CDR1 ENHRY, CDR2 SYGVKD. Trimming removed 3 bases at V and 8 bases at J, with 13 bases between. This CDR3 comprises 14 residues. This CDR3 is CAISDQGQPEKLFF. For the CDR3, the DNA is TGTGCCATCAGTGATCAGGGACAACCGGAAAAACTGTTTTTT.

CDR3 bases: TGTGCCAGCAGCGCTGGGGTCTCGTACAATGAGCAGTTCTTC. Amino acid sequence: CASSAGVSYNEQFF. The V call is TRBV5-6, the J call TRBJ2-1; D ambiguous. Deletions cut 4 bases from V and 4 bases from J, with 12 bases between. The CDR3 consists of 14 residues. Germline CDR1 reads SGHDT; CDR2 reads YYEEEE.

The sample holds a few counts of this clonotype. The chain is built from TRBV5-1 and TRBJ1-2; D is ambiguous. The ends were cut back, 3 bases at V and 3 bases at J, with 12 bases in the middle. The CDR3 sequence is 14 residues long. CDR1 and CDR2 (germline): SGHRS, YFSETQ. CDR3 coding DNA: TGCGCCAGCAGCTCTCGCGGTGAGGACTATGGCTACACCTTC. Protein: CASSSRGEDYGYTF.

The table lists this clonotype with a few counts. The genes are TRBV6-5 and TRBJ1-5; no clear D gene. The CDR3 sequence is 13 residues long. The germline V and J ends were trimmed by 6 bases and 2 bases, with 8 bases remaining between them. Germline-derived CDR1 and CDR2 are MNHEY and SVGAGI. CDR3 bases: TGTGCCAGCAGCGACAACGGCAATCAGCCCCAGCATTTT. Its translation is CASSDNGNQPQHF.

V usage is TRBV20-1 and J usage is TRBJ2-7, with D tentatively TRBD1 (6 bases). V lost 5 bases to trimming and J lost 1 base, with 9 bases between them. CDR1 DFQATT and CDR2 SNEGSKA come from the germline V gene (reference sequence). The CDR3 is 12 residues long. CDR3 protein: CSAEGESYEQYF. The CDR3 bases are TGCAGTGCTGAGGGGGAATCCTACGAGCAGTACTTC.

The chain employs TRBV10-3 and TRBJ2-2, with 8 bases aligning to TRBD1. CDR1 and CDR2 from the germline V gene are ENHRY and SYGVKD. Losses at the gene ends were 5 bases for V and 5 bases for J; bases not matched to a gene: 7. CDR3 length: 15 amino acids. DNA for the CDR3: TGTGCCATCAGTACCCCAGGGGGCCGGACCGGGGAGCTGTTTTTT. This gives the protein CAISTPGGRTGELFF.

The chain joins TRBV9 to TRBJ2-1, with 8 bases matching TRBD2. Trimming removed 2 bases from V and 2 bases from J; junction bases left unmatched: 3. The CDR3 runs to 15 residues. Per the germline V gene, CDR1 is SGDLS and CDR2 is YYNGEE. DNA of the CDR3: TGTGCCAGCAGCGTTGGACTAGCCGCCTACAATGAGCAGTTCTTC. This sequence encodes CASSVGLAAYNEQFF.

Only a few counts were recorded for this clonotype. The genes are TRBV12-3 or TRBV12-4 and TRBJ2-1; 11 positions agree with TRBD2. This CDR3 is 14 amino acids long. Losses at the gene ends were 7 bases for V and 7 bases for J; bases not matched to a gene: 6. The CDR3 spells CASKGLAVGNEQFF. CDR3 coding DNA: TGTGCCAGCAAGGGACTAGCGGTAGGGAATGAGCAGTTCTTC.

The sample holds one count of this clonotype. Possible read error: a much larger clone is one base away. The rearrangement joins TRBV27 to TRBJ2-7; 8 bases map to TRBD1. Looked up from germline, CDR1 is MNHEY and CDR2 is SMNVEV (reference sequence). The CDR3 length is 14 residues. The CDR3: CAGSPDRVFYEQYF. CDR3 nucleotide sequence: TGTGCCGGCAGCCCGGACAGGGTATTCTACGAGCAGTACTTC.

The rearrangement links TRBV27 to TRBJ2-2; 10 bases fit TRBD2. Germline trimming cut 3 bases from V and 3 bases from J; bases unmatched to any gene: 10. Germline assignment: CDR1 MNHEY and CDR2 SMNVEV (reference sequence). CDR3 length equals 18 residues. CDR3 sequence reads: CASSFSIQAGGYTGELFF. CDR3 nucleotide sequence: TGTGCCAGCAGTTTCTCAATCCAAGCGGGGGGGTACACCGGGGAGCTGTTTTTT.

The chain is built from TRBV28 and TRBJ2-7; no clear D gene. CDR3 length equals 15 residues. The V end was cut by 2 bases, the J end by 4 bases, with 15 bases between. From germline, CDR1 is MDHEN and CDR2 SYDVKM. CDR3 region: CASSLAFGRLYEQYF. As DNA, the CDR3 is TGTGCCAGCAGTTTAGCTTTTGGGCGTTTATACGAGCAGTACTTC. Filled out from reference TRBV28 and TRBJ2-7, the complete variable domain reads DVKVTQSSRYLVKRTGEKVFLECVQDMDHENMFWYRQDPGLGLRLIYFSYDVKMKEKGDIPEGYSVSREKKERFSLILESASTNQTSMYLCASSLAFGRLYEQYFGPGTRLTVT.

The V gene is TRBV7-8, the J gene TRBJ2-3; the D call may be TRBD1 or TRBD2 (5 bases each). Trimming cost V 5 bases and J 3 bases, with 18 bases left between them. The CDR3 has 16 residues. CDR1 SGHVS and CDR2 FQNEAQ come from the germline V gene. CDR3 nucleotides: TGTGCCAGCAGCGGATGGTCGGGACGGAGGACAGATACGCAGTATTTT. It translates to CASSGWSGRRTDTQYF.